A selection of T cell receptor beta chains follows, all from one sample in a study of blood T cell repertoires in COVID-19. Profiling relied on immunoSEQ multiplex PCR, and the TCRdb table lists in-frame clones only, not all of them. The data contain approximately 100,000 clones, approximately 85% of them singletons. Material: peripheral blood. The source of these receptors is a human donor in a cohort sampled during active COVID-19. Both conserved end residues are part of each CDR3. The order of the fields is D gene, clone size, V gene, J gene, CDR3 DNA, CDR3 protein. A D gene is named only where the DNA matches it firmly. Expanded clones get a size class; other rows say once, few or many, or leave the size out.

TRBD1,.,TRBV4-1,TRBJ2-7,TGCGCCAGCAGCCTAGGGACAGTATACGAGCAGTACTTC,CASSLGTVYEQYF
TRBD1,.,TRBV5-6,TRBJ2-7,TGTGCCAGCAGGTGGGGCAGGGGGCCCTACGAGCAGTACTTC,CASRWGRGPYEQYF
.,.,TRBV2,TRBJ1-5,TGTGCCAGCAGGGAGGGACAGCCCCAGCATTTT,CASREGQPQHF
.,.,TRBV18,TRBJ2-3,TGTGCCAGCTCACCAGGACTCGAAGGCACAGATACGCAGTATTTT,CASSPGLEGTDTQYF
.,.,TRBV6-6,TRBJ1-1,TGTGCCAGCAGTTACGAGGCGGGAGCGGACACTGAAGCTTTCTTT,CASSYEAGADTEAFF
.,.,TRBV28,TRBJ1-6,TGTGCCAGCAGAACCACAGGGTCAGGTTCACCCCTCCACTTT,CASRTTGSGSPLHF
TRBD2,.,TRBV5-1,TRBJ2-7,TGCGCCAGCAGCCCGGGTCAGCGGGAGGACTACGAGCAGTACTTC,CASSPGQREDYEQYF
.,.,TRBV7-2,TRBJ1-3,TGTGCCAGTGGCCCGCGGCCTGGAAACACCATATATTTT,CASGPRPGNTIYF
.,.,TRBV18,TRBJ2-1,TGTGCCAGCTCAAGAGTAGCCAATGAGCAGTTCTTC,CASSRVANEQFF
.,.,TRBV5-1,TRBJ2-2,TGCGCCAGCAGCTTGGTACAGGGATGGACCGGGGAGCTGTTTTTT,CASSLVQGWTGELFF
.,.,TRBV6-5,TRBJ1-1,TGTGCCAGCAACAAACAGTCACTGAACACTGAAGCTTTCTTT,CASNKQSLNTEAFF
.,.,TRBV9,TRBJ1-4,TGTGCCAGCAGCGTAGCGGGGGGCCCCCTTGAAAAACTGTTTTTT,CASSVAGGPLEKLFF
TRBD1,.,TRBV7-9,TRBJ2-7,TGTGCCAGCAGCTCAAACCGGGACAGAACAGTCACTAGGTCCTACGAGCAGTACTTC,CASSSNRDRTVTRSYEQYF
TRBD1,.,TRBV5-1,TRBJ2-3,TGCGCCAGCAGCCGCGGACAGGGAGACACAGATACGCAGTATTTT,CASSRGQGDTDTQYF
TRBD2,.,TRBV3-1/TRBV3-2,TRBJ2-2,TGTGCCAGCAGCCATCCTAGCGGGAGAGGGACCGGGGAGCTGTTTTTT,CASSHPSGRGTGELFF
.,.,TRBV6-5,TRBJ2-7,TGTGCCAGCATACGGGAGAACGAGCAGTACTTC,CASIRENEQYF
TRBD1,.,TRBV7-9,TRBJ1-5,TGTGCCAGTAGTGGCAGGGGGAATCAGCCCCAGCATTTT,CASSGRGNQPQHF
TRBD2,.,TRBV19,TRBJ2-1,TGTGCCAGTAGTATGTTGGGGGAGGGCCGGAATGAGCAGTTCTTC,CASSMLGEGRNEQFF
.,.,TRBV30,TRBJ1-2,TGTGCCTCTTCCCGGGGAGGGGGCTACACCTTC,CASSRGGGYTF
TRBD1,once,TRBV30,TRBJ1-2,TGTGCCTGGAGTGTAATGACAGGGGGCCATGGCTACACCTTC,CAWSVMTGGHGYTF
.,.,TRBV20-1,TRBJ1-4,TGCAGTGCTAGTCCTTCTAAACTGTTTTTT,CSASPSKLFF
TRBD1,.,TRBV4-3,TRBJ1-2,TGCGCCAGCAGCCAAGATCTGATAGCAGGGGGGTCCGAGTATGGCTACACCTTC,CASSQDLIAGGSEYGYTF
.,few,TRBV18,TRBJ1-5,TGTGCCAGCTCACCGGCAGATAGCAATCAGCCCCAGCATTTT,CASSPADSNQPQHF
TRBD2,.,TRBV7-2,TRBJ2-1,TGTGCCAGCAGCTTAGATATACTAGCGGGAGTCGAGCAGTTCTTC,CASSLDILAGVEQFF
.,.,TRBV19,TRBJ1-2,TGTGCCAGTAGTCTCAGGAGGACTCAAGAGTCCTATGGCTACACCTTC,CASSLRRTQESYGYTF
.,.,TRBV19,TRBJ2-3,TGTGCCACCTCCCGCAGTTTAGGGGGAGTGGGCGCAGATACGCAGTATTTT,CATSRSLGGVGADTQYF
.,once,TRBV5-5,TRBJ1-1,TGTGCCAGCAGCTGGCAGGGGAACACTGAAGCTTTCTTT,CASSWQGNTEAFF
.,.,TRBV11-2,TRBJ1-3,TGTGCCAGCAGCTTAGTTCGGGTATCTGGAAACACCATATATTTT,CASSLVRVSGNTIYF
TRBD1,.,TRBV29-1,TRBJ1-1,TGCAGCGTCGGACAGGGTGGCACTGAAGCTTTCTTT,CSVGQGGTEAFF
.,.,TRBV3-1/TRBV3-2,TRBJ1-1,TGTGCCAGCCAGCGGTCCAGGAGGACTGAAGCTTTCTTT,CASQRSRRTEAFF
.,.,TRBV9,TRBJ1-1,TGTGCCAGCAGCGTAACAGACCTGAACACTGAAGCTTTCTTT,CASSVTDLNTEAFF
.,.,TRBV7-7,TRBJ2-5,TGTGCCAGCAGCCAGATACCTAGGGGGAGACAAGAGACCCAGTACTTC,CASSQIPRGRQETQYF
TRBD1,.,TRBV4-3,TRBJ2-7,TGCGCCAGCAGCCAAGCAGTACAGGGGGCGCATCACTCCTACGAGCAGTACTTC,CASSQAVQGAHHSYEQYF
.,.,TRBV11-3,TRBJ2-3,TGTGCCAGCAGCTTTATCGGGGGAGATACGCAGTATTTT,CASSFIGGDTQYF
TRBD2,.,TRBV7-2,TRBJ2-3,TGTGCCAGCAGCCCGAGCGGGAGTTGGACAGATACGCAGTATTTT,CASSPSGSWTDTQYF
TRBD2,.,TRBV19,TRBJ2-1,TGTGCCAGTAGTATCCTAGCGGGAGGACCCTACAATGAGCAGTTCTTC,CASSILAGGPYNEQFF
TRBD1,once,TRBV28,TRBJ2-7,TGTGCCAGCAGTTATACTTGGGACAGACACTCCTACGAGCAGTACTTC,CASSYTWDRHSYEQYF
TRBD1,.,TRBV5-1,TRBJ2-5,TGCGCCAGCAGCTATTCCGGGACAGCACAAGAGACCCAGTACTTC,CASSYSGTAQETQYF
TRBD1,.,TRBV9,TRBJ1-2,TGTGCCAGCAGCGTAGACCCGGGACAGAGTGGCTACACCTTC,CASSVDPGQSGYTF
.,.,TRBV10-1,TRBJ1-1,TGCGCCAGCAGTGAGTATATCCGGGGGAACACTGAAGCTTTCTTT,CASSEYIRGNTEAFF
.,once,TRBV9,TRBJ2-2,TGTGCCAGCAGCGGACAGGCTAACACCGGGGAGCTGTTTTTT,CASSGQANTGELFF
.,.,TRBV5-1,TRBJ2-1,TGCGCCAGCAGCTTTCGCGGAGGTCCTCTCTCCTACAATGAGCAGTTCTTC,CASSFRGGPLSYNEQFF
TRBD1,.,TRBV4-3,TRBJ1-2,TGCGCCAGCAGCCGAAACACCTATCTAGGGGGCGCAAGGTGGAATGGCTACACCTTC,CASSRNTYLGGARWNGYTF
.,.,TRBV5-8,TRBJ1-4,TGTGCCAGCACCCTTAGTGGGAGGCCAACTAATGAAAAACTGTTTTTT,CASTLSGRPTNEKLFF
TRBD1,.,TRBV27,TRBJ1-2,TGTGCCAGCAGTTTAAGGGGGCGGGATGGCTACACCTTC,CASSLRGRDGYTF
TRBD1,.,TRBV18,TRBJ1-2,TGTGCCAGCTCACAAGGGGGACAGGGCTATGGCTACACCTTC,CASSQGGQGYGYTF
TRBD1,.,TRBV2,TRBJ2-6,TGTGCCAGCAGTACAGGGGGTGGGGCCAACGTCCTGACTTTC,CASSTGGGANVLTF
TRBD1,.,TRBV20-1,TRBJ1-6,TGCAGTGCTAGTTCACCCGGGACAGGGGTATACGGTAATTCACCCCTCCACTTT,CSASSPGTGVYGNSPLHF
.,.,TRBV24-1,TRBJ2-2,TGTGCCACCTCCCGGGGCACCGGGGAGCTGTTTTTT,CATSRGTGELFF
TRBD2,.,TRBV7-2,TRBJ2-5,TGTGCCAGCAGCTTAGACCTAGCGGGGGGGCCAATCGAGACCCAGTACTTC,CASSLDLAGGPIETQYF
.,.,TRBV6-5,TRBJ1-2,TGTGCCAGCAGCCTACGGCGAGGGTCCCGAACTGGCTACACCTTC,CASSLRRGSRTGYTF
TRBD1,.,TRBV5-1,TRBJ1-3,TGCGCCAGCAGAAGGGGAACAGGGGATATCAACACCATATATTTT,CASRRGTGDINTIYF
TRBD2,few,TRBV5-1,TRBJ2-2,TGCGCCAGCAGAGCCGGGGGGGCGAACACCGGGGAGCTGTTTTTT,CASRAGGANTGELFF
TRBD1,.,TRBV29-1,TRBJ1-1,TGCAGCGCCCCGTTGGCGGGACAGGGGACTGAAGCTTTCTTT,CSAPLAGQGTEAFF
TRBD2,.,TRBV3-1/TRBV3-2,TRBJ2-3,TGTGCCAGCAGCCAAGATCTCTTAGTGGTAGCGGGGTCCCCAGATACGCAGTATTTT,CASSQDLLVVAGSPDTQYF
TRBD2,.,TRBV9,TRBJ2-3,TGTGCCAGCAGCGTTCGCGGGAGTGGAGATACGCAGTATTTT,CASSVRGSGDTQYF
TRBD1,.,TRBV4-3,TRBJ1-1,TGCGCCAGCAGCCAAGATGGCAGGGGGGCGGTTGAAGCTTTCTTT,CASSQDGRGAVEAFF
.,.,TRBV25-1,TRBJ2-1,TGTGCCAGCATTGCGGGTCCCTACAATGAGCAGTTCTTC,CASIAGPYNEQFF
TRBD2,.,TRBV6-2/TRBV6-3,TRBJ2-1,TGTGCCAGCAGTTACTTTAGCGGGAGCTGGTCCAATGAGCAGTTCTTC,CASSYFSGSWSNEQFF
.,.,TRBV28,TRBJ1-1,TGTGCCAGCAGCCCACCCAGGGAGGGAACTGAAGCTTTCTTT,CASSPPREGTEAFF